Sequencing of this T cell receptor (beta chain) was carried out in a study of blood T cell repertoires in COVID-19. Across the whole study: Samples representing acute and convalescent COVID-19 were sourced from the United States, Italy and Spain. In each case, the material was cDNA or gDNA derived from T cells, B-cell-depleted T cells, or PBMCs.

Per the original data handling: Amplification of reference gene primers provided the estimated nucleated cell counts. Using immunoSEQ multiplex PCR, the repertoire was profiled, and TCRdb retains in-frame clones only, with some absent. That table furnishes V, J and clone size, whereas the DNA furnished D and trimming. Of roughly 290,000 clones listed, about 89% are singletons. Material: peripheral blood. The clonotype originates from a woman aged 55-70 years with acute or convalescent COVID-19.

CDR3 protein: CASSTRARDGGSETQYF. CDR3 DNA: TGCGCCAGCAGCACCCGGGCCCGGGACGGGGGTTCGGAGACCCAGTACTTC. V gene TRBV4-3 combines with J gene TRBJ2-5; D might be TRBD2 (6 bases). V was pared by 5 bases and J by 5 bases, with 24 bases between. Germline V lookup: CDR1 LGHNA, CDR2 YSLEER. This CDR3 is built from 17 residues.